This TCR beta chain came from a study of vaccination and CD4 T cells after COVID-19. The wider study: The authors exposed cells to overlapping spike peptides derived from SARS-CoV-2, HCoV-NL63, HCoV-OC43 and HCoV-229E. Study-level findings and limits: SARS-CoV-2-reactive clonotype medians increased from around 19 to 38, not significantly.

With the Oncomine TCR Beta short-read assay, DNA from cultured CD4+ T cells was sequenced. TCRdb redid the calling of the PCR reads with MiXCR, one entry per CDR3 protein. This sample has about 6,900 distinct CDR3 sequences, with approximately 52% found just once. Trimming took 6 bases from V and 0 from J, leaving 12 bases between them. The CDR3 is 15 residues long. Germline CDR1 reads MRHNA; CDR2 reads SNTAGT. Details on this clonotype: Its matching antigen is unknown.

Treatment of the sample: roughly nine-day PBMC culture with coronavirus spike peptide pools or control peptides (ViraFEST assay). The unexposed donor's CD4+ T cells were collected before the COVID-19 pandemic (2011-2018). The ViraFEST method relied on peptide pools to expand antigen-specific T cells, followed by TCR sequencing. J is TRBJ1-5 and V is TRBV6-4, with D unclear. Specimen: CD4+ T cells from blood, cultured in vitro. The receptor was derived from a human donor in good health. The CDR3 protein is CASSKEGASNQPQHF. The CDR3 DNA sequence: TGTGCCAGCAGCAAAGAGGGTGCTAGCAATCAGCCCCAGCATTTT.